This record covers a single T cell receptor (beta chain). Its antigen is undetermined. The repertoire was sequenced with immunoSEQ multiplex PCR; TCRdb's copy has only in-frame clones and lacks some. The sample carries some 58,000 clones, over 85% recorded once. The sample belongs to a study of PD-1 blockade in classical Hodgkin lymphoma. The CDR3 spans 13 residues. Germline loops: CDR1 MNHNS, CDR2 SASEGT. V was clipped by 7 bases and J by 2 bases, with 12 bases between them. Time point defined: cycle 4 day 1 (C4D1), after 6 weeks of nivolumab. There was relapse after autologous stem cell transplantation in every patient, and there was variation in brentuximab vedotin exposure. Whole-study findings and limits: Excluded were patients who started nivolumab under 1 year after ASCT, a group that had lower diversity. It was among complete responders that baseline diversity resembled that of newly diagnosed patients. Although disease activity or prior therapy may be involved, causes of the repertoire differences remain undefined.

This clonotype was obtained from a human donor with classical Hodgkin lymphoma. This specimen consisted of peripheral blood mononuclear cells (PBMCs), obtained before the fourth cycle of nivolumab. The chain employs TRBV6-1 and TRBJ2-7, with a tentative D call TRBD2 (5 bases). The CDR3: CASMSPGTYEQYF. CDR3 in DNA: TGTGCCAGCATGTCTCCGGGGACCTACGAGCAGTACTTC.